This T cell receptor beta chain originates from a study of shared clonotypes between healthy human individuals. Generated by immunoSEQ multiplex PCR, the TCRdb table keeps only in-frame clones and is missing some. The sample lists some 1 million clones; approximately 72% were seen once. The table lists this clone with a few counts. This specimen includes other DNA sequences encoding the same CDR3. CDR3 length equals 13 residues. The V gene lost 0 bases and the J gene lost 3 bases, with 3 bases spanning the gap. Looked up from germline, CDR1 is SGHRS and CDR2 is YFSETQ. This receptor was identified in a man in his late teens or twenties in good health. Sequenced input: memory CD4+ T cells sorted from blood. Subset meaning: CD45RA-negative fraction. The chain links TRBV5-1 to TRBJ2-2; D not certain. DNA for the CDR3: TGCGCCAGCAGCTTGGCAGACACCGGGGAGCTGTTTTTT. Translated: CASSLADTGELFF.